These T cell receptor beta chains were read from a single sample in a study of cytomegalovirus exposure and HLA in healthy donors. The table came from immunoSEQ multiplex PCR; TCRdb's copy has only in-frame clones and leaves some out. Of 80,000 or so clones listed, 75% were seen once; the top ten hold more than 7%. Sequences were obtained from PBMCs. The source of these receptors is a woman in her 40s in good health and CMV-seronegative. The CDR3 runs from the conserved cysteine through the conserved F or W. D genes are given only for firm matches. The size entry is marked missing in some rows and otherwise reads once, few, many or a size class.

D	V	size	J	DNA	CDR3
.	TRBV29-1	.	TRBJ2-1	TGCAGCGTTGTGACCAGCGGGCCCTACAATGAGCAGTTCTTC	CSVVTSGPYNEQFF
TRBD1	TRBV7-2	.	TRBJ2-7	TGTGCCAGCAGCGACAGGGGATTCCGCTACGAGCAGTACTTC	CASSDRGFRYEQYF
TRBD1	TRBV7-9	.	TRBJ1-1	TGTGCCAGCAGCCCCCCGACAGGGGAGGCTTTCTTT	CASSPPTGEAFF
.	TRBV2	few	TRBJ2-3	TGTGCCAGCAGTCGACCGGGTCCAGACACAGATACGCAGTATTTT	CASSRPGPDTDTQYF
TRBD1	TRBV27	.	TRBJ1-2	TGTGCCAGCAGTCCCCCCCTAACCCGGACAGGGGATCTGATCTATGGCTACACCTTC	CASSPPLTRTGDLIYGYTF
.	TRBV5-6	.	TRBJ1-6	TGTGCCAGCAGCTTGCATACTCTTGGGGCGGGGTCCTATAATTCACCCCTCCACTTT	CASSLHTLGAGSYNSPLHF
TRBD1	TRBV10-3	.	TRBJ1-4	TGTGCCATCAGTGAGTTTGCCGGCAGGGGGCTCACTAATGAAAAACTGTTTTTT	CAISEFAGRGLTNEKLFF
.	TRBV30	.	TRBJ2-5	TGTGCCTGGAGTGGAGAGTTCGAGACCCAGTACTTC	CAWSGEFETQYF
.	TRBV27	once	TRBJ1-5	TGTGCCAGCAGTCTCGGGAGCCTTGATGGGCAGCCCCAGCATTTT	CASSLGSLDGQPQHF
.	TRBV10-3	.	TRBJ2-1	TGTGCCATCAGTGAGTCGTTGGGGGCGACACAAAGGAGCTCCTACAATGAGCAGTTCTTC	CAISESLGATQRSSYNEQFF
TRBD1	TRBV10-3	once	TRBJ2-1	TGTGCCATCAGTTTGGGGACAGGGGGTTACAATGAGCAGTTCTTC	CAISLGTGGYNEQFF
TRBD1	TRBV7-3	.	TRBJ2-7	TGTGCCAGCAGCTTACTAGGGACAGCCTCCTACGAGCAGTACTTC	CASSLLGTASYEQYF
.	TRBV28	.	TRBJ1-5	TGTGCCAGCAGTTTATCCCTATGGAGCAATCAGCCCCAGCATTTT	CASSLSLWSNQPQHF
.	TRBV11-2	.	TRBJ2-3	TGTGCCAGCAGCTTAGGTGGAGGTACAGATACGCAGTATTTT	CASSLGGGTDTQYF
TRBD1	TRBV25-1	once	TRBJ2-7	TGTGCCAGCAGGGACAGGGACTACGAGCAGTACTTC	CASRDRDYEQYF